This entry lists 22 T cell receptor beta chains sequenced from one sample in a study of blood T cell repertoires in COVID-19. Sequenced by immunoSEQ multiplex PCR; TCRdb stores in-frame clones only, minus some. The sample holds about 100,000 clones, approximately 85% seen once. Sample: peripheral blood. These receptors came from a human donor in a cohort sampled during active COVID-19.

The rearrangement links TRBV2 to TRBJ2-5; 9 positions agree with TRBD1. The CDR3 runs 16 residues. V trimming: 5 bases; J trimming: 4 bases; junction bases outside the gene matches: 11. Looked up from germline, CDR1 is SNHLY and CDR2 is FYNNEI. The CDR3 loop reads CASSPYGTGIPETQYF. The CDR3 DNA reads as TGTGCCAGCAGTCCCTATGGGACAGGGATCCCAGAGACCCAGTACTTC.

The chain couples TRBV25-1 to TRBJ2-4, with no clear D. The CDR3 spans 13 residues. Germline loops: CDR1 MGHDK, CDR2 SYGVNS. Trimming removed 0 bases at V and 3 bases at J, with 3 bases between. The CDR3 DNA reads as TGTGCCAGCAGTGAATACAGCAAAAACATTCAGTACTTC. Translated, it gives CASSEYSKNIQYF.

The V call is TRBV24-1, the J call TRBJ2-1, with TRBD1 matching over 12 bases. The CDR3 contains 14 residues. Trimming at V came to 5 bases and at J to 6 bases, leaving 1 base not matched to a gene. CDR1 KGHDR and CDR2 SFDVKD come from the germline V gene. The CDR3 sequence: CATSGDRGLNEQFF. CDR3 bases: TGTGCCACCAGTGGGGACAGGGGGCTCAATGAGCAGTTCTTC.

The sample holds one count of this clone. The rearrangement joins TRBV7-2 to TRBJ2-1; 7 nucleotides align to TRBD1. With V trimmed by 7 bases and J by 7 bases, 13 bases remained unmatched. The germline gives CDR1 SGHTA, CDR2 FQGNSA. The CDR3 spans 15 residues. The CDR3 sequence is CASTLPGQFLNEQFF. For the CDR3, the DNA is TGTGCCAGCACCCTCCCGGGACAGTTTTTGAATGAGCAGTTCTTC.

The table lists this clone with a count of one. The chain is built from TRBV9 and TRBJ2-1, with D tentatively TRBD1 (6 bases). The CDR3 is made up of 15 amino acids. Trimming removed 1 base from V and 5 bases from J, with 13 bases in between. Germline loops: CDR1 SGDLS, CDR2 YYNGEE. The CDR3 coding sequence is TGTGCCAGCAGCGTAACGCCGACAGGAAACAATGAGCAGTTCTTC. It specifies CASSVTPTGNNEQFF.

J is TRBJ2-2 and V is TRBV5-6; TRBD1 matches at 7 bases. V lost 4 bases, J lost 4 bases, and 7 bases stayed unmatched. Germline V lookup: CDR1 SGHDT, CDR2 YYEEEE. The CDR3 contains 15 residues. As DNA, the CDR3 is TGTGCCAGCAGCCACCCTACAGGGGTCACCGGGGAGCTGTTTTTT. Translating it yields CASSHPTGVTGELFF.

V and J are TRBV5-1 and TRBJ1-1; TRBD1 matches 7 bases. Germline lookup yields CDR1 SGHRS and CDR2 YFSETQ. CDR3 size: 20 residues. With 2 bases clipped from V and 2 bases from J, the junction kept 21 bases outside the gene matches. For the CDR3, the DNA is TGCGCCAGCAGCTTCGGGACAGAACTCCATTCTATCTCCGCAAACACTGAAGCTTTCTTT. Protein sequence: CASSFGTELHSISANTEAFF.

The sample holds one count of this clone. DNA of the CDR3: TGTGCCAGCAGCTTGTCAGGGAACACTGAAGCTTTCTTT. As protein: CASSLSGNTEAFF. This chain links TRBV7-3 with TRBJ1-1; D uncertain. There are 13 residues in the CDR3. Trimming left V 3 bases short and J 1 base short, with 6 bases between. Germline assignment: CDR1 SGHTA and CDR2 FQGTGA.

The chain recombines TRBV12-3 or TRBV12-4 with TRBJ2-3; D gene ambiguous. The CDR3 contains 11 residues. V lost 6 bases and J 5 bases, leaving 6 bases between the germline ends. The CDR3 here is CASRLRDTQYF. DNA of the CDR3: TGTGCCAGCAGACTTAGAGATACGCAGTATTTT.

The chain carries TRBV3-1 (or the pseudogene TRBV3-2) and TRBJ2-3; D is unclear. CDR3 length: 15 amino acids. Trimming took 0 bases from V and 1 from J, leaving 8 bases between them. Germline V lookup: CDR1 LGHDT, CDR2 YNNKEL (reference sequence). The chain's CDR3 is CASSQDTARTDTQYF. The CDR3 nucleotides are TGTGCCAGCAGCCAAGATACAGCTCGCACAGATACGCAGTATTTT.

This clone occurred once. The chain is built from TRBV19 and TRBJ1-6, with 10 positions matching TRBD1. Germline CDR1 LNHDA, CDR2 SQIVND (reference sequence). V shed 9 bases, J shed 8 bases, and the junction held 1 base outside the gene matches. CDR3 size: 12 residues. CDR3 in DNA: TGTGCCAGCGGGACAGGGGATTCACCCCTCCACTTT. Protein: CASGTGDSPLHF.

The CDR3: CASSPRGLTTDTQYF. The CDR3, as DNA: TGTGCCAGCAGTCCTAGAGGTCTAACCACAGATACGCAGTATTTT. The chain links TRBV27 to TRBJ2-3; D is undetermined. V lost 5 bases to trimming and J lost 2 bases, with 14 bases between them. Germline V gene lookup returns CDR1 MNHEY and CDR2 SMNVEV (reference sequence). The CDR3 has 15 amino acids.

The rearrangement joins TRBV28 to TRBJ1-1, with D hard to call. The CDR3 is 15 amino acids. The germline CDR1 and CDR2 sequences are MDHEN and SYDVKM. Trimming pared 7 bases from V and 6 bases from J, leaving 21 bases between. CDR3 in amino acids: CASKVVRREWAEAFF. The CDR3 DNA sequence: TGTGCCAGCAAAGTGGTCCGAAGGGAGTGGGCTGAAGCTTTCTTT.

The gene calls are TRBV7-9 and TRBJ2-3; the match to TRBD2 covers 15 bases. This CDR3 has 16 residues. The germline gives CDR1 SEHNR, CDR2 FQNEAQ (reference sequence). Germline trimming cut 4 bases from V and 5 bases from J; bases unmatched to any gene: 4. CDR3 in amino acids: CASSWTSGGVGDTQYF. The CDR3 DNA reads TGTGCCAGCAGCTGGACTAGCGGGGGGGTTGGAGATACGCAGTATTTT.

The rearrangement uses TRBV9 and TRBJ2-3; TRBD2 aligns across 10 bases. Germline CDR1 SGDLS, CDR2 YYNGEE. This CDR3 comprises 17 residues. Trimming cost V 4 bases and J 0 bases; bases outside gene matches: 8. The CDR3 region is CASSRRTSGESTDTQYF. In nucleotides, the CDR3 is TGTGCCAGCAGCCGTAGAACTAGCGGGGAGAGCACAGATACGCAGTATTTT.

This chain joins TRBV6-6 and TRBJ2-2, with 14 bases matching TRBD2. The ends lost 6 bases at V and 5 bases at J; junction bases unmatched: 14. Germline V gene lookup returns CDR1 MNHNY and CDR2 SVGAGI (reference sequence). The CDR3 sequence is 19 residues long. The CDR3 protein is CASSSGGGLAGVGTGELFF. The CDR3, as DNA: TGTGCCAGCAGCTCTGGGGGGGGACTAGCGGGAGTTGGAACCGGGGAGCTGTTTTTT.

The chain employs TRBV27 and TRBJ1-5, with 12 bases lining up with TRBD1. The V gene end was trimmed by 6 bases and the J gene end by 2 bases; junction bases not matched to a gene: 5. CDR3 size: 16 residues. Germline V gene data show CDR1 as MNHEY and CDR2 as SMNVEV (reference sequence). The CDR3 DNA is TGTGCCAGCAGGGGACAGGGGGCGGCAGGCAATCAGCCCCAGCATTTT. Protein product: CASRGQGAAGNQPQHF.

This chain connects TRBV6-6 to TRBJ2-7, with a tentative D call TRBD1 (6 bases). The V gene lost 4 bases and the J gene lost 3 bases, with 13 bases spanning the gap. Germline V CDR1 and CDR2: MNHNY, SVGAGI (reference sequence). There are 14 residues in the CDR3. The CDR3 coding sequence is TGTGCCAGCAGTTGGACAGAGGCTTTCTACGAGCAGTACTTC. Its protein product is CASSWTEAFYEQYF.

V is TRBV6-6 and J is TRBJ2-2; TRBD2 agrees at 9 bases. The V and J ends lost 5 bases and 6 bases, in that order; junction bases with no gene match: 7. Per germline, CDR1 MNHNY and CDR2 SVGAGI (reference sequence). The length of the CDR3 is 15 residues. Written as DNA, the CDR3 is TGTGCCAGCAGTCCCGGGGTAGCGGGAGCCGGGGAGCTGTTTTTT. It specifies CASSPGVAGAGELFF.

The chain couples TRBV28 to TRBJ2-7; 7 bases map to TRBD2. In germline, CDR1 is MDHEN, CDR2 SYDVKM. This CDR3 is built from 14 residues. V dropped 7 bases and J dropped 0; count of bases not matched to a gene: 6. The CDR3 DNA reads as TGTGCCAGCACCCCACTAGCGATCTCCTACGAGCAGTACTTC. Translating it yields CASTPLAISYEQYF. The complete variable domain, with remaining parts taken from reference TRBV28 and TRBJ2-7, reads DVKVTQSSRYLVKRTGEKVFLECVQDMDHENMFWYRQDPGLGLRLIYFSYDVKMKEKGDIPEGYSVSREKKERFSLILESASTNQTSMYLCASTPLAISYEQYFGPGTRLTVT.

The CDR3 region is CASSHGADSYNEQFF. CDR3 coding DNA: TGCGCCAGCAGCCATGGGGCTGACTCCTACAATGAGCAGTTCTTC. The rearrangement links TRBV4-3 to TRBJ2-1; a weak D match, TRBD1 (5 bases). This CDR3 spans 15 amino acids. The germline V gene has CDR1 LGHNA and CDR2 YSLEER. Trimming shortened V by 3 bases and J by 0 bases, and 9 bases separated the two germline ends.

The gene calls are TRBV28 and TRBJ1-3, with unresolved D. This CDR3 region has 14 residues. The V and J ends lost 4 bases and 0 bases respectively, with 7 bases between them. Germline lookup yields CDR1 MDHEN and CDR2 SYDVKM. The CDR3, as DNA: TGTGCCAGCAGTTACCCGAGCTCTGGAAACACCATATATTTT. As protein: CASSYPSSGNTIYF.